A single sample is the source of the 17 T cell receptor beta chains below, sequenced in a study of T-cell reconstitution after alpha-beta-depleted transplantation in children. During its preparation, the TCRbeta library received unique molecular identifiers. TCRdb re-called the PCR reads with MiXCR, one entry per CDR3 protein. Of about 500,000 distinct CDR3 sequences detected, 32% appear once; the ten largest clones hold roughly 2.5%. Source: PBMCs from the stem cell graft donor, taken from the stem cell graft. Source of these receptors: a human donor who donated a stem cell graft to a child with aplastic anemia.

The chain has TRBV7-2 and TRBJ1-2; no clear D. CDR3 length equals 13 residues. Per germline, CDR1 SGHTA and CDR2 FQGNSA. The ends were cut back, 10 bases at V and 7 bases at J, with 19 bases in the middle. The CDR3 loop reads CANHEAGPLGYTF. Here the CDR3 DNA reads TGTGCCAACCACGAGGCCGGTCCCCTTGGCTACACCTTC.

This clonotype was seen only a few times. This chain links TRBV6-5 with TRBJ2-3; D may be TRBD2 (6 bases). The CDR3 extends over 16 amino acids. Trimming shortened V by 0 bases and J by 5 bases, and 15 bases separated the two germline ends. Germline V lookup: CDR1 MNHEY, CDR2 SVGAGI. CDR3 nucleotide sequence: TGTGCCAGCAGTTACTCTCTAGCGCAACAGCTAGATACGCAGTATTTT. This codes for CASSYSLAQQLDTQYF.

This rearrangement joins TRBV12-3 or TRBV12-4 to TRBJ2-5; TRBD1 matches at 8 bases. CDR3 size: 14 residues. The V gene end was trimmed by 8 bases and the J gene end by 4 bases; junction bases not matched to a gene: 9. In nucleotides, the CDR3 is TGTGCCAGCTTCGACAGGGGATCGGGAGAGACCCAGTACTTC. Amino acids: CASFDRGSGETQYF.

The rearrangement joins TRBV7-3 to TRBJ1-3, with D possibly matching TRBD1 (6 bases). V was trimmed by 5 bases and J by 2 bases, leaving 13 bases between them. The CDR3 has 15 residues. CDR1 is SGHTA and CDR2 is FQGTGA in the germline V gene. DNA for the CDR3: TGTGCCAGCAGCCCCGACAGGTCTCCTGGAAACACCATATATTTT. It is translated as CASSPDRSPGNTIYF.

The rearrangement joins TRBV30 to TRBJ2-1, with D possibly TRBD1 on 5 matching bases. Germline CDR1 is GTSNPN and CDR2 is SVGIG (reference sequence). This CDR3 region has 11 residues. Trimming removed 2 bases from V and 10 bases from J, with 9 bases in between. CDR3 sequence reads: CAWSLTVEQFF. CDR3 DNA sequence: TGTGCCTGGAGTTTGACAGTCGAGCAGTTCTTC.

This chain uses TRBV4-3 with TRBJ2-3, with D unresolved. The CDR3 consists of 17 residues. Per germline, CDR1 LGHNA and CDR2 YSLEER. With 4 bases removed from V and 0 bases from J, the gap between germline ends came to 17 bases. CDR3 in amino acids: CASSPLGPAPSTDTQYF. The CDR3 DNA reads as TGCGCCAGCAGCCCCTTAGGACCGGCCCCTAGCACAGATACGCAGTATTTT.

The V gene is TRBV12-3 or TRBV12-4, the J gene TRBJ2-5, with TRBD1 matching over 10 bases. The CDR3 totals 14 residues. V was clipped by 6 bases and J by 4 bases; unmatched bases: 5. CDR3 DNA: TGTGCCAGCAGGCTGACAGGGGGCACAGAGACCCAGTACTTC. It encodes CASRLTGGTETQYF.

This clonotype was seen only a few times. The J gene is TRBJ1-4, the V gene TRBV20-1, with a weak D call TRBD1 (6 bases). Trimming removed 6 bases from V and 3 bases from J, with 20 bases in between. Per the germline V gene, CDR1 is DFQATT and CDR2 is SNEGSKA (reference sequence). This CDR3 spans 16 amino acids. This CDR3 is CSARTSGEVANEKLFF. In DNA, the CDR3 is TGCAGTGCGAGGACTTCAGGGGAGGTGGCTAATGAAAAACTGTTTTTT.

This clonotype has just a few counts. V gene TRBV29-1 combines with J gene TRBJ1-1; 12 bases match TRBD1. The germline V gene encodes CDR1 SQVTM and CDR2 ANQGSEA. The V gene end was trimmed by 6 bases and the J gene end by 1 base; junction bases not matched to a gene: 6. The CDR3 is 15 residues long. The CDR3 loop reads CSVVGQGARNTEAFF. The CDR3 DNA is TGCAGCGTAGTGGGACAGGGGGCGAGGAACACTGAAGCTTTCTTT.

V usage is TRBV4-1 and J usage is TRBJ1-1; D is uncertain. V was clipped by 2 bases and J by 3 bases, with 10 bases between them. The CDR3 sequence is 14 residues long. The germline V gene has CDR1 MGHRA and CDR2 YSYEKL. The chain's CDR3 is CASSQTTLDTEAFF. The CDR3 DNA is TGCGCCAGCAGCCAAACTACTCTAGACACTGAAGCTTTCTTT.

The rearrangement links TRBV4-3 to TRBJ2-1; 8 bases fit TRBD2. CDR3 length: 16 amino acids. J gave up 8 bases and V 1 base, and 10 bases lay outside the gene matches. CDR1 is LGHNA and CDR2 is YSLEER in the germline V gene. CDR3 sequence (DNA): TGCGCCAGCAGCCAAGCGCCGGGCGGGAGGACCGATGAGCAGTTCTTC. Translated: CASSQAPGGRTDEQFF.

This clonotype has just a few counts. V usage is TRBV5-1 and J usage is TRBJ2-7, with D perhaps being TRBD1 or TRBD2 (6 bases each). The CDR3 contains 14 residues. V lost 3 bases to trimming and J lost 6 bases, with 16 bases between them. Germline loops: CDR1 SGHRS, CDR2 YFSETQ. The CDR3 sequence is CASSSSGARVEQYF. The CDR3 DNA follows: TGCGCCAGCAGCTCTTCGGGGGCGCGAGTCGAGCAGTACTTC.

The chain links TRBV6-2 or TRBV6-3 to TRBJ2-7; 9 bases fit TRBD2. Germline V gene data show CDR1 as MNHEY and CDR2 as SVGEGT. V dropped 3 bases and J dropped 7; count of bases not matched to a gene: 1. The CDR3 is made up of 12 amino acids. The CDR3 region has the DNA TGTGCCAGCAGTTATCTAGCGGGAGAGCAGTACGTC. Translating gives CASSYLAGEQYV.

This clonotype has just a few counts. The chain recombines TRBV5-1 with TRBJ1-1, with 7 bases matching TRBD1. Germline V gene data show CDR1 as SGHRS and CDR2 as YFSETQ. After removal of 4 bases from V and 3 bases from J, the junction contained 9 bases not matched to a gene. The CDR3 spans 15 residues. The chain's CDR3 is CASSLTGMGHTEAFF. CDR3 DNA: TGCGCCAGCAGCCTGACAGGGATGGGGCACACTGAAGCTTTCTTT.

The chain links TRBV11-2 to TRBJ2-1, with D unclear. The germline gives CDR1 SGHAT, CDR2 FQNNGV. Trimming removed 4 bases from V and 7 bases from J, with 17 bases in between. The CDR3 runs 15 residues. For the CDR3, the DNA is TGTGCCAGCAGCTCCCAAGGGCTCCTAGTGAATGAGCAGTTCTTC. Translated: CASSSQGLLVNEQFF.

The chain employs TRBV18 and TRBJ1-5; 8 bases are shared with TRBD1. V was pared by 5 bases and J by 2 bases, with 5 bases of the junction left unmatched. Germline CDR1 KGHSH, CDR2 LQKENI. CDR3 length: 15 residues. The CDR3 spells CASSSQGAGNQPQHF. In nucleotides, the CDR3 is TGTGCCAGCTCAAGTCAGGGGGCAGGCAATCAGCCCCAGCATTTT. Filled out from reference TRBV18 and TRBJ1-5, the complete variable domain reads NAGVMQNPRHLVRRRGQEARLRCSPMKGHSHVYWYRQLPEEGLKFMVYLQKENIIDESGMPKERFSAEFPKEGPSILRIQQVVRGDSAAYFCASSSQGAGNQPQHFGDGTRLSIL.

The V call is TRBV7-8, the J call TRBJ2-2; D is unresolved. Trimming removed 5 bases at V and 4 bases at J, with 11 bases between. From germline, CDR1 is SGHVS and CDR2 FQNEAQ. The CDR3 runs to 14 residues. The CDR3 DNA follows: TGTGCCAGCAGCGCATTGGCGGCCACCGGGGAGCTGTTTTTT. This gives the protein CASSALAATGELFF. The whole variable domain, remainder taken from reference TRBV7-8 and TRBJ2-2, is GAGVSQSPRYKVAKRGQDVALRCDPISGHVSLFWYQQALGQGPEFLTYFQNEAQLDKSGLPSDRFFAERPEGSVSTLKIQRTQQEDSAVYLCASSALAATGELFFGEGSRLTVL.